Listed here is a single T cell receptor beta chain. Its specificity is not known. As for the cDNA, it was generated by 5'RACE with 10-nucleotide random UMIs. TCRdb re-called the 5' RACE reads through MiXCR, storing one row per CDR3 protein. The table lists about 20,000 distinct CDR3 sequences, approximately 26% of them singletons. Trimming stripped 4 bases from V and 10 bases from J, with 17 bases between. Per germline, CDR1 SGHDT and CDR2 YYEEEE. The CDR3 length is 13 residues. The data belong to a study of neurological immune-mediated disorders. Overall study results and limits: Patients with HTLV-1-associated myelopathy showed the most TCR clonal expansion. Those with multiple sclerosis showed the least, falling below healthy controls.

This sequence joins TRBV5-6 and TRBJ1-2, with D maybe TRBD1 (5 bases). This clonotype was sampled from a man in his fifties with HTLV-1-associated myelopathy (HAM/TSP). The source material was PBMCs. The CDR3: CASSLGTASVYTF. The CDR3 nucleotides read TGTGCCAGCAGCCTAGGGACGGCGTCTGTCTACACCTTC.